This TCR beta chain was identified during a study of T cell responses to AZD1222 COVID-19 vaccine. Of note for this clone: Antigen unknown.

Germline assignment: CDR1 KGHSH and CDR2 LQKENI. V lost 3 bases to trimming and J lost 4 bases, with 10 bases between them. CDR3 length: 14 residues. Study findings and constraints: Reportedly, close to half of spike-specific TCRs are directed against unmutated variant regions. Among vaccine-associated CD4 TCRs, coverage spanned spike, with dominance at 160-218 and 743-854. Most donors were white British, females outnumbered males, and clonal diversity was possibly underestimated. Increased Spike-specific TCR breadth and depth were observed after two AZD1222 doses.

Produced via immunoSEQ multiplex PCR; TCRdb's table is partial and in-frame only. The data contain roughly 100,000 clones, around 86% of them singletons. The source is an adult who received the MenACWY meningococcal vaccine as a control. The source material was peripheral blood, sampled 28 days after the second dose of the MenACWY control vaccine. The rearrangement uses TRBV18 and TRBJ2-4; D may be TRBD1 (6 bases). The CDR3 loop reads CASSPGQSKNIQYF. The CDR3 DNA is TGTGCCAGCTCACCCGGACAGTCTAAAAACATTCAGTACTTC.